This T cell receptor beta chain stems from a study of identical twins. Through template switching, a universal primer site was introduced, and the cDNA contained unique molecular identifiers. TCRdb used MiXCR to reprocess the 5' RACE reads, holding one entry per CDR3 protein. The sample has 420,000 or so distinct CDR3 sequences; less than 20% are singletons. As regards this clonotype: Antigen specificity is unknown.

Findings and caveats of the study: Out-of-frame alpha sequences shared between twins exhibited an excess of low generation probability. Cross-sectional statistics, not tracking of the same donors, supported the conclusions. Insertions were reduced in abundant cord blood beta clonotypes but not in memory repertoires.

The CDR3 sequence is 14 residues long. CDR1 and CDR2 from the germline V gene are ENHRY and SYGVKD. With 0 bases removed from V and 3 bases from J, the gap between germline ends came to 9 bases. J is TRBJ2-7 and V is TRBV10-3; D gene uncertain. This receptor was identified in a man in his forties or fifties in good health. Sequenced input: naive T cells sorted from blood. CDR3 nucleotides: TGTGCCATCAGTGAGTCCGGAACACTCTACGAGCAGTACTTC. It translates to CAISESGTLYEQYF.